This entry is about one T cell receptor (beta chain). CDR1 and CDR2 from the germline V gene are MNHNY and SVGAGI (reference sequence). This CDR3 has 14 residues. J lost 8 bases, V lost 6 bases, and 7 bases had no gene match. Use of 60 Vbeta and 13 Jbeta primers characterized the PCR. Generated by immunoSEQ multiplex PCR, the TCRdb table keeps only in-frame clones and is missing some. In total, the table holds roughly 53,000 clones. This sample is drawn from a study of cytomegalovirus exposure and HLA in healthy donors. The chain has TRBV6-6 and TRBJ1-2, with 12 positions matching TRBD1. The specimen was PBMCs. The receptor was derived from a female donor in good health and CMV-seronegative. The CDR3: CASSRGTGGGGYTF. CDR3 nucleotide sequence: TGTGCCAGCAGCCGCGGGACAGGGGGCGGGGGCTACACCTTC.